The clone carrying this T cell receptor (beta chain) is classed as medium-sized. Noted treatment: skin biopsy from PPD injection site in Mantoux-positive individual. The library had UMIs added by 3' ligation of an oligonucleotide to TCR cDNA. V lost 1 base, J lost 7 bases, and 6 bases stayed unmatched. The CDR3 spans 14 residues. Germline assignment: CDR1 DFQATT and CDR2 SNEGSKA (reference sequence). The data derive from a study of naive and memory T cell subsets. Ligated cDNA underwent four rounds of PCR with nested alpha and beta constant region primers and SP2. TCRdb recomputed calls from the UMI-ligation and nested PCR reads with MiXCR, one row per CDR3 protein. This sample has around 33,000 distinct CDR3 sequences, with about 6.7% found just once.

The sample here was skin, taken from a tuberculin skin test site. V usage is TRBV20-1 and J usage is TRBJ2-1; 8 nucleotides align to TRBD1. This TCR came from an adult in good health. CDR3 amino acids: CSARVQGAGNEQFF. The CDR3 DNA sequence: TGCAGTGCTAGAGTCCAGGGGGCTGGTAATGAGCAGTTCTTC.